This T cell receptor (beta chain) was recorded in a study of blood T cell repertoires in COVID-19. Some clones are missing from TCRdb's copy, which holds only in-frame ones; the method was immunoSEQ multiplex PCR. This sample has some 240,000 clones; over 60% occur once, and the top ten carry about 7%. The CDR3 runs to 14 residues. V was pared by 7 bases and J by 3 bases, with 12 bases between. Germline assignment: CDR1 LNHDA and CDR2 SQIVND (reference sequence). The sample consisted of peripheral blood. This rearrangement joins TRBV19 to TRBJ2-2; TRBD2 might be the D (5 bases). This sequence originates from a woman between 70 and 85 years old with acute or convalescent COVID-19. The CDR3: CASKRRSDTGELFF. The CDR3 DNA is TGTGCCAGTAAGCGGAGGTCTGACACCGGGGAGCTGTTTTTT.